Each of the 20 T cell receptor beta chains below was sequenced from the same sample in a study of shared clonotypes between healthy human individuals. Using immunoSEQ multiplex PCR, the repertoire was profiled, and TCRdb retains in-frame clones only, with some absent. The data hold some 470,000 clones, with less than 80% observed a single time. Input material: PBMCs. These receptors all come from a woman in her thirties or forties in good health. Some clones in this sample may be carry-over from other donors' samples.

Only one count was recorded for this clone. V usage is TRBV4-3 and J usage is TRBJ2-7, with D maybe TRBD2 (6 bases). Germline V gene lookup returns CDR1 LGHNA and CDR2 YSLEER. This CDR3 has 21 residues. V was trimmed by 3 bases and J by 0 bases, leaving 30 bases between them. CDR3 DNA sequence: TGCGCCAGCAGCCATCCTAGGACATCGAGCGGGCCAAAGTGGAGCTCCTACGAGCAGTACTTC. Amino acid sequence: CASSHPRTSSGPKWSSYEQYF.

The chain combines TRBV4-2 with TRBJ2-4; D is unclear. The CDR3 is 13 residues long. V lost 11 bases, J lost 0 bases, and 11 bases lay in between. CDR1 is LGHNA, CDR2 YNFKEQ, per germline. The CDR3 coding sequence is TGTGCCTGCAAAGAGATAGCCAAAAACATTCAGTACTTC. This gives the protein CACKEIAKNIQYF.

Comment on this clone: A far larger clone is off by one base, so a read error is likely. J is TRBJ2-3 and V is TRBV4-3; D remains unclear. V lost 1 base and J 1 base, leaving 9 bases between the germline ends. The CDR3 is 15 residues long. The germline V gene encodes CDR1 LGHNA and CDR2 YSLEER. CDR3 coding DNA: TGCGCCAGCAGCCAAGGGGCCATTCGCACAGATACGCAGTATTTT. Its protein is CASSQGAIRTDTQYF.

The chain employs TRBV7-6 and TRBJ2-7, with TRBD1 matching over 8 bases. Trimming removed 5 bases from V and 5 bases from J; junction bases left unmatched: 8. The CDR3 loop spans 14 amino acids. CDR1 and CDR2 from the germline V gene are SGHVS and FNYEAQ. CDR3 sequence: CASSAPQGAHEQYF. In DNA form, the CDR3 reads TGTGCCAGCAGCGCCCCGCAGGGGGCCCACGAGCAGTACTTC.

Points on this clone: This may come from a read error, since a much larger clone is one base off. V is TRBV28 and J is TRBJ1-4; 7 bases fit TRBD1. The V gene's germline CDR1 is MDHEN and CDR2 SYDVKM. Trimming at V came to 6 bases and at J to 8 bases, leaving 9 bases not matched to a gene. CDR3 size: 14 residues. For the CDR3, the DNA is TGTGCCAGCAGAGCACAGGGGACGGGAGAAAAACTGTTTTTT. Translating it yields CASRAQGTGEKLFF.

The chain carries TRBV11-3 and TRBJ2-5, with TRBD1 as a possible D gene (5 bases). CDR3 size: 16 residues. Germline-derived CDR1 and CDR2 are SGHNT and YENEEA. The V and J ends lost 4 bases and 6 bases respectively, with 21 bases between them. The CDR3 DNA is TGTGCCAGCAGCTCCCCCCGGCAGGGATCGGTTCAGACCCAGTACTTC. It translates to CASSSPRQGSVQTQYF.

Comment on this clone: In the same sample, other DNA sequences code for this CDR3. V gene TRBV6-6 combines with J gene TRBJ1-6; a possible D gene is TRBD1 (5 bases). V lost 6 bases and J lost 6, with 12 bases in between. Germline V gene lookup returns CDR1 MNHNY and CDR2 SVGAGI (reference sequence). CDR3 length: 14 amino acids. Here the CDR3 DNA reads TGTGCCAGCAGCTACCGGGGACCTAATTCACCCCTCCACTTT. It encodes CASSYRGPNSPLHF.

CDR3 bases: TGTGCCATCAGTGGACAGCTGAACACTGAAGCTTTCTTT. It encodes CAISGQLNTEAFF. The rearrangement joins TRBV10-3 to TRBJ1-1, with TRBD1 as a possible D gene (5 bases). V was pared by 4 bases and J by 0 bases, with 6 bases between. The CDR3 has 13 amino acids. The V gene's germline CDR1 is ENHRY and CDR2 SYGVKD.

This clone was counted ten times or more. The same CDR3 arises from other DNA sequences in this sample as well. This sequence joins TRBV30 and TRBJ2-6; 8 bases line up with TRBD1. Germline V gives CDR1 GTSNPN, CDR2 SVGIG (reference sequence). V trimming: 2 bases; J trimming: 0 bases; junction bases outside the gene matches: 6. The CDR3 has 17 residues. The CDR3 spells CAWSRTGSSSGANVLTF. In DNA form, the CDR3 reads TGTGCCTGGAGTCGGACAGGGTCGAGCTCTGGGGCCAACGTCCTGACTTTC.

The genes are TRBV29-1 and TRBJ2-1; the match to TRBD1 covers 7 bases. From germline, CDR1 is SQVTM and CDR2 ANQGSEA. J lost 2 bases, V lost 6 bases, and 10 bases had no gene match. CDR3 length: 15 residues. CDR3 loop: CSVVTGAGPYNEQFF. The CDR3 DNA sequence: TGCAGCGTCGTTACAGGGGCCGGACCCTACAATGAGCAGTTCTTC.

This clone has just a few counts. The chain carries TRBV2 and TRBJ2-7; the D gene is possibly TRBD2 (5 bases). CDR1 and CDR2 (germline): SNHLY, FYNNEI. V was cut by 2 bases and J by 3 bases, with 8 bases left in between. The CDR3 covers 13 residues. The CDR3 coding sequence is TGTGCCAGCAGTGAATCTAGCTACTACGAGCAGTACTTC. Protein sequence: CASSESSYYEQYF.

The chain links TRBV18 to TRBJ2-5; weak D call: TRBD2 (5 bases). The germline V and J ends were trimmed by 1 base and 5 bases, with 14 bases remaining between them. The CDR3 consists of 15 residues. Germline-derived CDR1 and CDR2 are KGHSH and LQKENI. The DNA of the CDR3 is TGTGCCAGCTCACCACGTTTAGCGCGAGGGGAGACCCAGTACTTC. Protein product: CASSPRLARGETQYF.

The J gene is TRBJ2-3, the V gene TRBV29-1; 10 nucleotides align to TRBD2. With 3 bases clipped from V and 2 bases from J, the junction kept 2 bases outside the gene matches. Germline loops: CDR1 SQVTM, CDR2 ANQGSEA. CDR3 length: 14 residues. The CDR3 DNA reads as TGCAGCGTTGATAGCGGGAGGACCACAGATACGCAGTATTTT. As protein: CSVDSGRTTDTQYF.

The chain uses TRBV9 and TRBJ2-1; D unresolved. Trimming pared 3 bases from V and 3 bases from J, leaving 13 bases between. The germline CDR1 and CDR2 sequences are SGDLS and YYNGEE. This CDR3 region has 15 residues. CDR3 region: CASSAKDGFYNEQFF. CDR3 coding DNA: TGTGCCAGCAGCGCAAAGGACGGATTCTACAATGAGCAGTTCTTC.

This clone was picked up one time. The chain joins TRBV18 to TRBJ1-1; 7 bases are a match to TRBD1. Trimming removed 3 bases from V and 2 bases from J; junction bases left unmatched: 9. The CDR3 has 16 amino acids. Germline V gives CDR1 KGHSH, CDR2 LQKENI. CDR3 nucleotides: TGTGCCAGCTCACCGGAGGCAGGGGGATTTAACACTGAAGCTTTCTTT. Its protein is CASSPEAGGFNTEAFF. Using reference TRBV18 and TRBJ1-1 for the parts outside the CDR3, the full variable domain is NAGVMQNPRHLVRRRGQEARLRCSPMKGHSHVYWYRQLPEEGLKFMVYLQKENIIDESGMPKERFSAEFPKEGPSILRIQQVVRGDSAAYFCASSPEAGGFNTEAFFGQGTRLTVV.

The V call is TRBV11-2, the J call TRBJ1-5; D is perhaps TRBD1 (6 bases). Germline CDR1 and CDR2: SGHAT and FQNNGV. The V and J ends lost 5 bases and 2 bases respectively, with 16 bases between them. The CDR3 is 16 residues long. CDR3 sequence reads: CASSARGGFGNQPQHF. The CDR3 DNA reads as TGTGCCAGCAGCGCACGGGGGGGCTTTGGCAATCAGCCCCAGCATTTT.

This clone was observed many times. Other nucleotide sequences in the sample specify the same CDR3. The chain recombines TRBV27 with TRBJ1-3; D unclear. Trimming left V 0 bases short and J 0 bases short, with 3 bases between. The CDR3 sequence is 14 residues long. Germline V gene data show CDR1 as MNHEY and CDR2 as SMNVEV (reference sequence). The CDR3 here is CASSLSFSGNTIYF. As DNA, the CDR3 is TGTGCCAGCAGTTTATCCTTCTCTGGAAACACCATATATTTT.

The chain recombines TRBV10-1 with TRBJ2-3; D is unclear. V lost 2 bases to trimming and J lost 0 bases, with 3 bases between them. The CDR3 runs to 13 residues. Germline V CDR1 and CDR2: WNHNN, SYGVQD (reference sequence). This CDR3 is CASSEVSTDTQYF. Here the CDR3 DNA reads TGCGCCAGCAGTGAGGTTAGCACAGATACGCAGTATTTT.

The V gene is TRBV5-4, the J gene TRBJ2-2; 13 nucleotides match TRBD2. Germline V gene sequence: CDR1 SGHNT, CDR2 YYREEE (reference sequence). The CDR3 is 18 amino acids. The ends lost 0 bases at V and 8 bases at J; junction bases unmatched: 10. The CDR3 region is CASSLDFGLAGEGGELFF. In DNA, the CDR3 is TGTGCCAGCAGCTTGGATTTTGGACTAGCGGGAGAGGGAGGGGAGCTGTTTTTT.

This rearrangement joins TRBV15 to TRBJ1-5; D gene unclear. This CDR3 has 17 amino acids. Trimming removed 0 bases from V and 2 bases from J, with 14 bases in between. CDR1 is LNHNV and CDR2 is YYDKDF in the germline V gene (reference sequence). CDR3 nucleotides: TGTGCCACCAGCAGAGATCGAGTGGACTATGGCAATCAGCCCCAGCATTTT. Amino acids: CATSRDRVDYGNQPQHF.